This T cell receptor (beta chain) was obtained from a study of read filtering for tumor transcriptome and immune sequencing. This clonotype was detected ten times or more. Its specificity is unknown. Study-wide results and caveats: Sorted CD138-negative bone marrow cells were not purified T cells. Single-read clonotypes: roughly 81% of IR-seq clonotypes (around 3.5% of reads), around three quarters of RNA-seq clonotypes (44.6% of reads).

Germline assignment: CDR1 SQVTM and CDR2 ANQGSEA. V lost 7 bases, J lost 1 base, and 12 bases stayed unmatched. The CDR3 consists of 15 residues. This library used roughly 370 ng RNA and molecular barcoded adaptors spanning alpha/delta and beta/gamma chains. TCRdb ran MiXCR on the reads and lists one entry per CDR3 protein. The sample carries 45,000 to 50,000 distinct CDR3 sequences, about 12% recorded once. At the time of active disease, bone marrow was collected from every patient. This chain joins TRBV29-1 and TRBJ2-5, with 7 bases matching TRBD1. Sequencing input: a population of CD138-negative cells sorted from bone marrow. The origin of this receptor is a donor aged 40 or over with multiple myeloma. CDR3 sequence (DNA): TGCAGCGCCCTGGGGACAGACTCGACCCAAGAGACCCAGTACTTC. Translating gives CSALGTDSTQETQYF. Variable domain in full (rest from reference TRBV29-1 and TRBJ2-5): SAVISQKPSRDICQRGTSLTIQCQVDSQVTMMFWYRQQPGQSLTLIATANQGSEATYESGFVIDKFPISRPNLTFSTLTVSNMSPEDSSIYLCSALGTDSTQETQYFGPGTRLLVL.